The 12 T cell receptor beta chains below were found in one sample sequenced in a study of cytomegalovirus exposure and HLA in healthy donors. Primers for the PCR totalled 60 Vbeta and 13 Jbeta. Profiled with immunoSEQ multiplex PCR; TCRdb holds only in-frame clones, not every one. The sample consists of about 120,000 clones, over 80% of them appearing once. The material sequenced was PBMCs. These receptors all stem from a man younger than 45 in good health and CMV-seronegative.

V is TRBV6-5 and J is TRBJ2-2, with a tentative D call TRBD2 (5 bases). V was shortened by 4 bases and J by 4 bases, with 16 bases between the two germline ends. This CDR3 is built from 16 residues. Germline lookup yields CDR1 MNHEY and CDR2 SVGAGI. CDR3 region: CASSSYVGGLTGELFF. The CDR3 DNA follows: TGTGCCAGCAGTTCCTATGTCGGAGGACTCACCGGGGAGCTGTTTTTT.

The V call is TRBV6-5, the J call TRBJ1-2, with 9 bases aligning to TRBD1. The CDR3 is 14 amino acids. The V gene's germline CDR1 is MNHEY and CDR2 SVGAGI. V gave up 5 bases and J gave up 2 bases; unmatched junction bases: 3. The CDR3 loop is CASSPGQGNYGYTF. The DNA for the CDR3 is TGTGCCAGCAGTCCCGGACAGGGGAACTATGGCTACACCTTC.

The rearrangement links TRBV19 to TRBJ1-5, with 7 bases matching TRBD1. Per the germline V gene, CDR1 is LNHDA and CDR2 is SQIVND (reference sequence). The CDR3 contains 14 residues. The V segment lost 4 bases and the J segment 0 bases; nucleotides outside the gene matches: 0. The CDR3 bases are TGTGCCAGTAGTAGGGACAGTAGCAATCAGCCCCAGCATTTT. It codes for CASSRDSSNQPQHF.

The rearrangement joins TRBV27 to TRBJ2-1, with D maybe TRBD1 (6 bases). The CDR3 loop spans 14 amino acids. The V gene's germline CDR1 is MNHEY and CDR2 SMNVEV (reference sequence). Trimming shortened V by 5 bases and J by 2 bases, and 10 bases separated the two germline ends. CDR3 sequence (DNA): TGTGCCAGCAGTATCCGGGACACCTACAATGAGCAGTTCTTC. It is translated as CASSIRDTYNEQFF.

This clone qualifies as medium-sized. The chain carries TRBV6-4 and TRBJ2-1; D possibly corresponds to TRBD2 (6 bases). The V and J ends lost 0 bases and 3 bases respectively, with 6 bases between them. Per germline, CDR1 MRHNA and CDR2 SNTAGT. This CDR3 spans 14 amino acids. The CDR3 bases are TGTGCCAGCAGTGACTCGCGGGACTACAATGAGCAGTTCTTC. Its protein is CASSDSRDYNEQFF.

The genes are TRBV18 and TRBJ2-2; 7 nucleotides match TRBD2. The V and J ends lost 1 base and 1 base, in that order; junction bases with no gene match: 3. The germline CDR1 and CDR2 sequences are KGHSH and LQKENI. The CDR3 is 16 amino acids. The CDR3 coding sequence is TGTGCCAGCTCACCACGGCTAGCGGAGAACACCGGGGAGCTGTTTTTT. Its translation is CASSPRLAENTGELFF.

This chain uses TRBV15 with TRBJ2-7; TRBD1 is a possible D gene (6 bases). V was cut by 5 bases and J by 4 bases, with 15 bases left in between. This CDR3 spans 14 amino acids. Germline assignment: CDR1 LNHNV and CDR2 YYDKDF (reference sequence). In DNA form, the CDR3 reads TGTGCCACCAGCCCCGCTCAGAGGGGGTACGAGCAGTACTTC. This sequence encodes CATSPAQRGYEQYF.

J is TRBJ2-7 and V is TRBV5-1; TRBD1 agrees at 10 bases. This CDR3 region has 13 residues. V lost 3 bases to trimming and J lost 6 bases; unmatched junction nucleotides: 3. Germline CDR1 SGHRS, CDR2 YFSETQ. This CDR3 reads CASSSGQGSEQYF. DNA of the CDR3: TGCGCCAGCAGCTCGGGACAGGGGTCCGAGCAGTACTTC.

The V call is TRBV5-1, the J call TRBJ2-5, with 9 bases fitting TRBD2. V gave up 1 base and J gave up 6 bases; unmatched junction bases: 4. CDR3 length equals 14 residues. CDR1 and CDR2 (germline): SGHRS, YFSETQ. Here the CDR3 reads CASSLPSGVQTQYF. The DNA for the CDR3 is TGCGCCAGCAGCTTGCCTAGCGGGGTGCAGACCCAGTACTTC.

For the CDR3, the DNA is TGTGCCAGCAGCCCCGGGACAGGGGGCGATAGGAACACTGAAGCTTTCTTT. It translates to CASSPGTGGDRNTEAFF. This sequence joins TRBV7-2 and TRBJ1-1, with 12 positions matching TRBD1. CDR3 length equals 17 residues. V lost 5 bases and J lost 1; bases outside the gene matches: 8. The germline gives CDR1 SGHTA, CDR2 FQGNSA.

The chain is built from TRBV29-1 and TRBJ1-2; 12 bases are a match to TRBD1. The CDR3 covers 15 residues. Germline assignment: CDR1 SQVTM and CDR2 ANQGSEA. The trim removed 6 bases at V and 3 bases at J, leaving 8 bases unmatched. The CDR3 is CSVGSGTGGYYGYTF. CDR3 in DNA: TGCAGCGTGGGTTCCGGGACAGGGGGCTACTATGGCTACACCTTC.

V usage is TRBV5-1 and J usage is TRBJ2-1; 10 nucleotides agree with TRBD2. The CDR3 sequence is 16 residues long. Germline assignment: CDR1 SGHRS and CDR2 YFSETQ. Trimming removed 2 bases from V and 4 bases from J; junction bases left unmatched: 6. This CDR3 reads CASSFLAGGDYNEQFF. In DNA, the CDR3 is TGCGCCAGCAGCTTTTTAGCGGGGGGAGATTACAATGAGCAGTTCTTC.